A single sample is the source of the 2 T cell receptor beta chains below, sequenced in a study of blood T cell repertoires in COVID-19. Some clones are missing from TCRdb's copy, which holds only in-frame ones; the method was immunoSEQ multiplex PCR. The sample lists 180,000 or so clones; around 88% were seen once. The sample comprised PBMCs or T cells enriched from blood (not recorded which). The receptors originated from a woman in her thirties who had recovered from COVID-19.

The V gene is TRBV2, the J gene TRBJ2-7; perhaps TRBD2 as D (6 bases). The V gene lost 7 bases and the J gene lost 5 bases, with 21 bases spanning the gap. The length of the CDR3 is 15 residues. The germline gives CDR1 SNHLY, CDR2 FYNNEI. CDR3 loop: CASIAEAGGIDEQYF. The CDR3, as DNA: TGTGCCAGCATTGCTGAGGCTGGCGGGATCGACGAGCAGTACTTC.

The chain employs TRBV3-1 (or the pseudogene TRBV3-2) and TRBJ2-7, with 9 bases fitting TRBD2. With V trimmed by 3 bases and J by 6 bases, 9 bases remained unmatched. CDR3 length: 15 residues. CDR1 and CDR2 (germline): LGHDT, YNNKEL (reference sequence). The CDR3 region has the DNA TGTGCCAGCAGCCATAATAGCGGGAGAGGGGCCGAGCAGTACTTC. It specifies CASSHNSGRGAEQYF.